The 4 T cell receptor beta chains below come from one sample, sequenced in a study of Ad26.COV2.S vaccination and SARS-CoV-2 variants. Sequenced by immunoSEQ multiplex PCR; TCRdb stores in-frame clones only, minus some. Of about 680,000 clones listed, roughly nine tenths are singletons. Indicated treatment: some 19 received Ad26.COV2.S at low or high dose, single or two shots; about 5 received placebo; per-sample allocation not given. Sampling took place 63 days after the first vaccine or placebo injection. The sample here was peripheral blood, taken in a trial of Ad26.COV2.S vaccine versus placebo. The receptors here all came from a person aged 18 to 59 who received the Ad26.COV2.S COVID-19 vaccine or a placebo.

The CDR3 region has the DNA TGCGCCAGCAGCCCTGGAAGCAGCGGGGGTCAAGAGACCCAGTACTTC. This codes for CASSPGSSGGQETQYF. This chain uses TRBV5-1 with TRBJ2-5; TRBD2 aligns across 8 bases. Germline assignment: CDR1 SGHRS and CDR2 YFSETQ. CDR3 size: 16 residues. Trimming at V came to 4 bases and at J to 2 bases, leaving 10 bases not matched to a gene.

The chain joins TRBV6-5 to TRBJ2-7; 8 bases agree with TRBD1. Germline V gene data show CDR1 as MNHEY and CDR2 as SVGAGI. The junction had 4 bases not matched to a gene; V was cut back by 6 bases and J by 3 bases. The CDR3 spans 13 residues. The CDR3 sequence is CASRAGQDYEQYF. The CDR3 DNA reads TGTGCCAGCAGGGCGGGACAGGACTACGAGCAGTACTTC.

The gene calls are TRBV30 and TRBJ2-7, with a possible D match to TRBD2 (6 bases). V lost 1 base to trimming and J lost 5 bases, with 12 bases between them. The CDR3 runs 13 residues. Germline lookup yields CDR1 GTSNPN and CDR2 SVGIG (reference sequence). CDR3 bases: TGTGCCTGGAGTGAGCGACTAGGGGACGAGCAGTACTTC. Translated: CAWSERLGDEQYF.

The rearrangement uses TRBV5-4 and TRBJ1-1, with D hard to call. CDR3 size: 14 residues. Deletions cut 0 bases from V and 5 bases from J, with 11 bases between. Germline V CDR1 and CDR2: SGHNT, YYREEE (reference sequence). The CDR3 region has the DNA TGTGCCAGCAGCTTGGGTGGGTCTTCGACTGAAGCTTTCTTT. It yields the protein CASSLGGSSTEAFF.